The 30 T cell receptor beta chains given below trace back to one sample, sequenced in a study of breast tumors, draining lymph nodes, adjacent tissues. TCRdb ran MiXCR on the multiplex PCR reads and lists one entry per CDR3 protein. The repertoire holds over 10,000 distinct CDR3 sequences, with around 57% as singletons. The source material was tumor-adjacent breast tissue. The receptors here all came from a female donor with breast cancer. Some clones in this sample may be carry-over from other donors' samples.

In its sample, this clonotype is medium-sized. The genes are TRBV27 and TRBJ2-7, with 10 bases identical to TRBD1. The V gene's germline CDR1 is MNHEY and CDR2 SMNVEV (reference sequence). This CDR3 spans 15 amino acids. The ends lost 6 bases at V and 7 bases at J; junction bases unmatched: 12. CDR3 loop: CASRTGTGVIGEQYF. The DNA for the CDR3 is TGTGCCAGCAGAACCGGGACAGGGGTCATTGGGGAGCAGTACTTC.

J is TRBJ2-7 and V is TRBV7-9; 10 bases are a match to TRBD1. The V and J ends lost 6 bases and 3 bases, in that order; junction bases with no gene match: 8. In germline, CDR1 is SEHNR, CDR2 FQNEAQ (reference sequence). CDR3 length: 15 amino acids. CDR3 bases: TGTGCCAGCAGTTTTCCGGACAGGGGGGTCTACGAGCAGTACTTC. Residues: CASSFPDRGVYEQYF.

This clonotype was seen many times. The chain has TRBV6-1 and TRBJ1-2; maybe TRBD1 (5 bases). The CDR3 covers 13 residues. Trimming removed 1 base from V and 8 bases from J, with 11 bases in between. The V gene's germline CDR1 is MNHNS and CDR2 SASEGT. CDR3 bases: TGTGCCAGCAGTGAAGTAAGCGGGGCGGGCTACACCTTC. This codes for CASSEVSGAGYTF.

This clonotype was detected a few times. V is TRBV7-9 and J is TRBJ2-7, with D unresolved. Trimming took 0 bases from V and 5 from J, leaving 11 bases between them. The CDR3 loop spans 14 amino acids. Germline loops: CDR1 SEHNR, CDR2 FQNEAQ (reference sequence). The CDR3 loop reads CASSLAAWGNEQYF. The CDR3 nucleotides are TGTGCCAGCAGCTTAGCCGCATGGGGTAACGAGCAGTACTTC.

V is TRBV12-3 or TRBV12-4 and J is TRBJ1-4, with D possibly being TRBD1 (5 bases). This CDR3 has 15 residues. Trimming took 2 bases from V and 2 from J, leaving 9 bases between them. CDR3 protein: CASSLRQNTNEKLFF. The CDR3 region has the DNA TGTGCCAGCAGTTTACGACAGAATACTAATGAAAAACTGTTTTTT.

V and J are TRBV7-8 and TRBJ1-4; D not resolved. Germline V lookup: CDR1 SGHVS, CDR2 FQNEAQ. V was shortened by 1 base and J by 4 bases, with 16 bases between the two germline ends. CDR3 length equals 17 residues. CDR3 in amino acids: CASSLVRVGLGNEKLFF. CDR3 bases: TGTGCCAGCAGCTTAGTTCGGGTCGGGCTGGGTAATGAAAAACTGTTTTTT. The full variable domain, its missing parts supplied by reference TRBV7-8 and TRBJ1-4, is GAGVSQSPRYKVAKRGQDVALRCDPISGHVSLFWYQQALGQGPEFLTYFQNEAQLDKSGLPSDRFFAERPEGSVSTLKIQRTQQEDSAVYLCASSLVRVGLGNEKLFFGSGTQLSVL.

This chain connects TRBV25-1 to TRBJ1-6; weak D call: TRBD1 (5 bases). CDR3 length equals 15 residues. CDR1 MGHDK and CDR2 SYGVNS come from the germline V gene. V gave up 4 bases and J gave up 7 bases, with 14 bases separating them. The CDR3 DNA follows: TGTGCCAGCAGTGCTTACGGGGGGAGGAATTCACCCCTCCACTTT. It specifies CASSAYGGRNSPLHF.

This clonotype was counted many times. Mismatch with germline at one junction end may stem from a read error. This rearrangement joins TRBV5-1 to TRBJ2-6, with 11 bases identical to TRBD1. This CDR3 contains 20 residues. The germline CDR1 and CDR2 sequences are SGHRS and YFSETQ. The CDR3 region has the DNA TGCGCCAGCAGCATCGGGACAGGGGGGCCCCATAGGGCTGGGGCCAACGCCCTGACTTTC. It specifies CASSIGTGGPHRAGANALTF.

This clonotype was counted a few times. This chain connects TRBV28 to TRBJ2-3, with 12 bases fitting TRBD1. The CDR3 spans 16 residues. Germline-derived CDR1 and CDR2 are MDHEN and SYDVKM. V dropped 5 bases and J dropped 6; count of bases not matched to a gene: 9. CDR3 DNA sequence: TGTGCCAGCAGTCCTGGGGACAGGGGGCGTAGGGATACGCAGTATTTT. Amino acids: CASSPGDRGRRDTQYF.

This clonotype was seen at least ten times. This chain uses TRBV28 with TRBJ1-5; TRBD1 matches 7 bases. Germline V gene sequence: CDR1 MDHEN, CDR2 SYDVKM. The J segment lost 2 bases and the V segment lost 1 base, leaving 5 bases of the junction unmatched. The CDR3 totals 16 residues. The chain's CDR3 is CASSLYAGGGNQPQHF. The CDR3 DNA reads as TGTGCCAGCAGTTTATATGCAGGGGGAGGCAATCAGCCCCAGCATTTT.

This clonotype was observed many times. The chain is built from TRBV11-3 and TRBJ2-5; the D gene could be TRBD1 or TRBD2 (6 bases each). CDR1 SGHNT and CDR2 YENEEA come from the germline V gene. V was cut by 2 bases and J by 3 bases, with 7 bases left in between. This CDR3 region has 13 residues. CDR3 protein: CASSLRGEETQYF. For the CDR3, the DNA is TGTGCCAGCAGCTTAAGGGGGGAAGAGACCCAGTACTTC.

V and J are TRBV20-1 and TRBJ2-7; 8 nucleotides agree with TRBD2. V dropped 0 bases and J dropped 6; count of bases not matched to a gene: 7. The CDR3 is 14 amino acids. Germline CDR1 and CDR2: DFQATT and SNEGSKA (reference sequence). The CDR3 here is CSARDVSGNSEQYF. In DNA form, the CDR3 reads TGCAGTGCTAGAGACGTTAGCGGGAACTCCGAGCAGTACTTC.

The chain has TRBV20-1 and TRBJ2-3; 12 bases fit TRBD2. CDR1 is DFQATT and CDR2 is SNEGSKA in the germline V gene (reference sequence). The J segment lost 4 bases and the V segment lost 6 bases, leaving 5 bases of the junction unmatched. The CDR3 totals 14 residues. The CDR3 sequence: CSAKLAGGSDTQYF. CDR3 coding DNA: TGCAGTGCAAAACTAGCGGGAGGATCAGATACGCAGTATTTT.

The rearrangement uses TRBV14 and TRBJ2-3, with TRBD2 matching 16 bases. Germline lookup yields CDR1 SGHDN and CDR2 FVKESK. Trimming took 2 bases from V and 6 from J; bases not matched to a gene: 11. The CDR3 extends over 19 amino acids. CDR3 amino acids: CASSQWKGLAGGLGDTQYF. The DNA for the CDR3 is TGTGCCAGCAGCCAATGGAAGGGACTAGCGGGGGGGCTAGGGGATACGCAGTATTTT. Filled out from reference TRBV14 and TRBJ2-3, the complete variable domain reads EAGVTQFPSHSVIEKGQTVTLRCDPISGHDNLYWYRRVMGKEIKFLLHFVKESKQDESGMPNNRFLAERTGGTYSTLKVQPAELEDSGVYFCASSQWKGLAGGLGDTQYFGPGTRLTVL.

The chain joins TRBV20-1 to TRBJ2-7, with D perhaps TRBD1 (6 bases). The V and J ends lost 5 bases and 3 bases respectively, with 14 bases between them. The CDR3 totals 13 residues. Germline V lookup: CDR1 DFQATT, CDR2 SNEGSKA (reference sequence). DNA of the CDR3: TGCAGTGCTCCCGGGGACACGTACTACGAGCAGTACTTC. It codes for CSAPGDTYYEQYF.

V is TRBV5-4 and J is TRBJ1-2, with 8 bases lining up with TRBD1. CDR3 length: 14 residues. Germline trimming cut 1 base from V and 8 bases from J; bases unmatched to any gene: 7. CDR1 and CDR2 (germline): SGHNT, YYREEE (reference sequence). CDR3 residues: CASSLQGASGGYTF. CDR3 bases: TGTGCCAGCAGCTTGCAGGGGGCATCGGGAGGCTACACCTTC. Complete variable domain (other parts from reference TRBV5-4 and TRBJ1-2): ETGVTQSPTHLIKTRGQQVTLRCSSQSGHNTVSWYQQALGQGPQFIFQYYREEENGRGNFPPRFSGLQFPNYSSELNVNALELDDSALYLCASSLQGASGGYTFGSGTRLTVV.

This rearrangement joins TRBV5-6 to TRBJ2-5; D might be TRBD2 (7 bases). V was trimmed by 0 bases and J by 7 bases, leaving 13 bases between them. Germline V gene sequence: CDR1 SGHDT, CDR2 YYEEEE. The CDR3 is made up of 14 amino acids. The CDR3, as DNA: TGTGCCAGCAGCTTGGTGGGAGGGGGAGGGACCCAGTACTTC. Protein: CASSLVGGGGTQYF.

CDR3 sequence (DNA): TGTGCCAGCAGAAGGAGTAGAGGGAAGGCAGATACGCAGTATTTT. It yields the protein CASRRSRGKADTQYF. This rearrangement joins TRBV2 to TRBJ2-3; TRBD2 might be the D (5 bases). Germline V gives CDR1 SNHLY, CDR2 FYNNEI. V dropped 6 bases and J dropped 4 bases, with 17 bases sitting between them. The CDR3 contains 15 residues.

This clonotype was picked up a small number of times. The J gene is TRBJ2-7, the V gene TRBV14; tentative D call: TRBD1 (6 bases). The CDR3 is 15 residues long. CDR1 SGHDN and CDR2 FVKESK come from the germline V gene. Trimming shortened V by 0 bases and J by 5 bases, and 14 bases separated the two germline ends. The CDR3 loop reads CASSQDGTLAHEQYF. Here the CDR3 DNA reads TGTGCCAGCAGCCAAGACGGGACATTGGCCCACGAGCAGTACTTC.

By frequency in the sample, this clonotype is large. V is TRBV7-2 and J is TRBJ1-6; possibly TRBD1 for D (6 bases). CDR1 and CDR2 from the germline V gene are SGHTA and FQGNSA. Trimming shortened V by 5 bases and J by 0 bases, and 11 bases separated the two germline ends. The CDR3 extends over 16 amino acids. In DNA form, the CDR3 reads TGTGCCAGCAGCCTAGGGGGGAGCTCCTATAATTCACCCCTCCACTTT. It codes for CASSLGGSSYNSPLHF.

By frequency in the sample, this clonotype is large. V is TRBV7-9 and J is TRBJ2-7; TRBD1 agrees at 8 bases. The CDR3 is made up of 12 amino acids. Germline V CDR1 and CDR2: SEHNR, FQNEAQ (reference sequence). The J segment lost 6 bases and the V segment lost 4 bases, leaving 2 bases of the junction unmatched. DNA for the CDR3: TGTGCCAGCAGCTCAGGGGGCGTCGAGCAGTACTTC. Amino acids: CASSSGGVEQYF. The full variable domain, its missing parts supplied by reference TRBV7-9 and TRBJ2-7, is DTGVSQNPRHKITKRGQNVTFRCDPISEHNRLYWYRQTLGQGPEFLTYFQNEAQLEKSRLLSDRFSAERPKGSFSTLEIQRTEQGDSAMYLCASSSGGVEQYFGPGTRLTVT.

This chain uses TRBV5-1 with TRBJ1-6, with 7 positions matching TRBD1. Germline V lookup: CDR1 SGHRS, CDR2 YFSETQ. V lost 0 bases, J lost 9 bases, and 6 bases stayed unmatched. The CDR3 is made up of 15 amino acids. CDR3 region: CASSLGQGYGSPLHF. The CDR3 bases are TGCGCCAGCAGCTTGGGACAGGGATACGGTTCACCCCTCCACTTT.

This clonotype was seen only a few times. The rearrangement links TRBV2 to TRBJ2-7; D may be TRBD1 (5 bases). V lost 6 bases to trimming and J lost 2 bases, with 8 bases between them. This CDR3 has 12 residues. Germline-derived CDR1 and CDR2 are SNHLY and FYNNEI. DNA for the CDR3: TGTGCCAGCAGAATAGGGGCCTACGAGCAGTACTTC. Translating gives CASRIGAYEQYF.

The chain uses TRBV5-1 and TRBJ1-4, with 8 bases that match TRBD1. The CDR3 sequence is 16 residues long. Per germline, CDR1 SGHRS and CDR2 YFSETQ. The V and J ends lost 10 bases and 8 bases, in that order; junction bases with no gene match: 19. The chain's CDR3 is CASRGGSTGEGEKLFF. The CDR3, as DNA: TGCGCCTCACGGGGAGGATCGACAGGGGAAGGCGAAAAACTGTTTTTT.

This clonotype was counted ten times or more. The chain's CDR3 is CATSRYGTGVNEQFF. CDR3 DNA: TGTGCCACCAGCAGGTACGGGACAGGGGTCAATGAGCAGTTCTTC. The chain employs TRBV15 and TRBJ2-1, with TRBD1 matching over 10 bases. V lost 3 bases and J lost 6; bases outside the gene matches: 5. Germline V gene sequence: CDR1 LNHNV, CDR2 YYDKDF (reference sequence). The CDR3 length is 15 residues.

The V gene is TRBV2, the J gene TRBJ2-7, with D uncertain. V was trimmed by 2 bases and J by 7 bases, leaving 6 bases between them. The CDR3 consists of 11 residues. Germline V CDR1 and CDR2: SNHLY, FYNNEI. Here the CDR3 DNA reads TGTGCCAGCAGTGAATGGTTAGAGCAGTACTTC. Its protein product is CASSEWLEQYF.

This clonotype has at least ten counts. The J gene is TRBJ2-2, the V gene TRBV5-1, with 8 bases that match TRBD1. This CDR3 is built from 14 residues. Germline V gene sequence: CDR1 SGHRS, CDR2 YFSETQ. J was trimmed by 4 bases and V by 3 bases; bases with no gene match: 2. The CDR3 DNA sequence: TGCGCCAGCAGCTCGGGACAGGTCACCGGGGAGCTGTTTTTT. Translating it yields CASSSGQVTGELFF.

The chain has TRBV7-2 and TRBJ1-3; the match to TRBD1 covers 9 bases. This CDR3 is 15 amino acids long. CDR1 SGHTA and CDR2 FQGNSA come from the germline V gene. J lost 7 bases, V lost 6 bases, and 10 bases had no gene match. CDR3 protein: CASSLRTGEGNTIYF. CDR3 sequence (DNA): TGTGCCAGCAGTTTAAGGACAGGGGAGGGGAACACCATATATTTT.

This rearrangement joins TRBV11-3 to TRBJ2-3, with D tentatively TRBD1 or TRBD2 (5 bases each). V was clipped by 5 bases and J by 6 bases, with 24 bases between them. Germline V gene sequence: CDR1 SGHNT, CDR2 YENEEA. The CDR3 is 17 amino acids. The DNA of the CDR3 is TGTGCCAGCAGCCCCGAACCGGGACGAGGCTATCCGGATACGCAGTATTTT. As protein: CASSPEPGRGYPDTQYF.

The chain recombines TRBV5-4 with TRBJ1-4; 7 bases align to TRBD1. The germline V gene has CDR1 SGHNT and CDR2 YYREEE (reference sequence). CDR3 length: 13 amino acids. J lost 7 bases, V lost 0 bases, and 0 bases had no gene match. This chain's CDR3 is CASSLAGGEKLFF. The CDR3 DNA reads as TGTGCCAGCAGCTTGGCAGGGGGTGAAAAACTGTTTTTT.